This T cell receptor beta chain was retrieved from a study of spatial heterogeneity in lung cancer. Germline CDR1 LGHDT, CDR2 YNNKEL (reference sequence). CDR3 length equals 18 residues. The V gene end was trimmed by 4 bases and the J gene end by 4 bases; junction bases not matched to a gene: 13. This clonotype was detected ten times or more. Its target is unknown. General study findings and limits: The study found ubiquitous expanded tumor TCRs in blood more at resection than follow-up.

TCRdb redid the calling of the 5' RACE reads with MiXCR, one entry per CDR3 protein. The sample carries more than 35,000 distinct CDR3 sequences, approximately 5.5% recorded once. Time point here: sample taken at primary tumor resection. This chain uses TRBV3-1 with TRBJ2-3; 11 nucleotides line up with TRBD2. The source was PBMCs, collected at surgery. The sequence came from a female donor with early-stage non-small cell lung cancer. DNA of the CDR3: TGTGCCAGCAGCCGGGACTGGCGACTAGCGGGGCAGGCAGATACGCAGTATTTT. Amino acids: CASSRDWRLAGQADTQYF.